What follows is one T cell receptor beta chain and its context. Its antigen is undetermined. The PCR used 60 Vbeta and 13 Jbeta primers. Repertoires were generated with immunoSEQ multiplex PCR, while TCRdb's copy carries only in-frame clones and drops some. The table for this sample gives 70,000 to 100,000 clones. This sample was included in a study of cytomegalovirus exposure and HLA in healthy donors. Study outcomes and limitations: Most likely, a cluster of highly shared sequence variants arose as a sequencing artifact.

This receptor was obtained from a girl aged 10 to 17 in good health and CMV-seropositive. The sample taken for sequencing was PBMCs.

The CDR3 here is CASRSRAGTGLSEQYF. For the CDR3, the DNA is TGTGCCAGCAGATCTCGTGCAGGGACAGGGTTGTCCGAGCAGTACTTC. The rearrangement uses TRBV27 and TRBJ2-7; 9 nucleotides agree with TRBD1. With 6 bases clipped from V and 6 bases from J, the junction kept 15 bases outside the gene matches. Per the germline V gene, CDR1 is MNHEY and CDR2 is SMNVEV (reference sequence). The CDR3 sequence is 16 residues long.